The source of this T cell receptor (beta chain) is a study of identical twins. Comment on this clonotype: Its matching antigen is unknown.

The CDR3 sequence is 19 residues long. The V and J ends lost 1 base and 10 bases, in that order; junction bases with no gene match: 22. Germline CDR1 PRHDT, CDR2 FYEKMQ (reference sequence). Study-level points and caveats: Instead of following the same donors, the conclusions were based on cross-sectional statistical analysis. Beta out-of-frame sequences showed weaker excess twin sharing. Insertions ran lower in abundant cord blood beta clonotypes, though not in memory repertoires.

TCRdb called the 5' RACE reads again in MiXCR, with one record for every CDR3 protein. The sample lists fewer than 800,000 distinct CDR3 sequences, about 7.6% occurring once. These same data were also listed under a study on yellow fever vaccine responses in identical twins. From that study: A vaccine T cell response that seemed partly convergent and partly personalized was reported in twins.

The source of this sequence is a woman under 30 in good health. The chain carries TRBV13 and TRBJ2-1; 7 bases agree with TRBD2. Sequencing was carried out using PBMCs. CDR3 in amino acids: CASSLAVGVFGLGEHEQFF. The CDR3, as DNA: TGTGCCAGCAGCTTAGCTGTAGGTGTCTTTGGACTAGGGGAACACGAGCAGTTCTTC. Complete variable domain (other parts from reference TRBV13 and TRBJ2-1): AAGVIQSPRHLIKEKRETATLKCYPIPRHDTVYWYQQGPGQDPQFLISFYEKMQSDKGSIPDRFSAQQFSDYHSELNMSSLELGDSALYFCASSLAVGVFGLGEHEQFFGPGTRLTVL.